This is a list of T cell receptor beta chains from one sample in a study of immune evolution from preneoplasia to lung adenocarcinoma. Sequencing used immunoSEQ multiplex PCR; TCRdb keeps in-frame clones, though not all of them. The profile shows 8,000 to 10,000 clones, 88% of them singletons. The sequenced material came from FFPE invasive lung adenocarcinoma tissue. The receptors come from a person in their 70s with invasive lung adenocarcinoma. Some clones in this sample may be carry-over from other donors' samples. The CDR3 runs from the conserved cysteine through the conserved F or W. D genes are given only for firm matches. Expanded clones are given a class, and other clones once, few, many or no size at all.

J: TRBJ2-7
size: -
V: TRBV10-3
D: -
DNA: TGTGCCATCAGTGAGTCGAAAACCGAGCAGTACTTC
CDR3: CAISESKTEQYF

J: TRBJ2-2
size: -
V: TRBV12-5
D: -
DNA: TGTGCTAGTGGCCAGGGAAACGGGGAGCTGTTTTTT
CDR3: CASGQGNGELFF

J: TRBJ2-3
size: -
V: TRBV5-1
D: -
DNA: TGCGCCAGCAGCTTGGCGGCGCACAGCACAGATACGCAGTATTTT
CDR3: CASSLAAHSTDTQYF

J: TRBJ1-4
size: large
V: TRBV15
D: -
DNA: TGTGCCACCAGCGTTGACGCGGCTAATGAAAAACTGTTTTTT
CDR3: CATSVDAANEKLFF

J: TRBJ2-7
size: -
V: TRBV6-5
D: TRBD1
DNA: TGTGCCAGCAGTTACATGCGGGACAGGGACCACGAGCAGTACTTC
CDR3: CASSYMRDRDHEQYF

J: TRBJ2-5
size: -
V: TRBV2
D: -
DNA: TGTGCCAGCGCCGGGGAAGAGACCCAGTACTTC
CDR3: CASAGEETQYF

J: TRBJ2-3
size: -
V: TRBV9
D: -
DNA: TGTGCCAGCAGCGAGGACGGTCGCACAGATACGCAGTATTTT
CDR3: CASSEDGRTDTQYF

J: TRBJ2-7
size: few
V: TRBV6-1
D: -
DNA: TGTGCCAGCAAGCAGGTTTACGAGCAGTACTTC
CDR3: CASKQVYEQYF

J: TRBJ1-1
size: once
V: TRBV5-1
D: -
DNA: TGCGCCAGCAGCGCCGACACGAACACTGAAGCTTTCTTT
CDR3: CASSADTNTEAFF

J: TRBJ2-3
size: -
V: TRBV11-3
D: -
DNA: TGTGCCAGCAGCCCCTCCTCCAGAGATACGCAGTATTTT
CDR3: CASSPSSRDTQYF

J: TRBJ2-7
size: -
V: TRBV5-1
D: -
DNA: TGCGCCAGCCGCCTCGAGAGGGGTTCGGGCGAGCAGTACTTC
CDR3: CASRLERGSGEQYF

J: TRBJ2-5
size: -
V: TRBV11-3
D: -
DNA: TGTGCCAGCAGCTTAGGGAGGAGGGACCAAGAGACCCAGTACTTC
CDR3: CASSLGRRDQETQYF

J: TRBJ1-5
size: -
V: TRBV27
D: -
DNA: TGTGCCAGCAGTTTCACCCCCTATCAGCCCCAGCATTTT
CDR3: CASSFTPYQPQHF

J: TRBJ1-4
size: once
V: TRBV15
D: -
DNA: TGTGCCACCAGCAGAGATCCAAAGGATTACGATGAAAAACTGTTTTTT
CDR3: CATSRDPKDYDEKLFF

J: TRBJ1-1
size: -
V: TRBV29-1
D: TRBD1
DNA: TGCAGCGTAACCTCTTCCGGGACAGGGAACACTGAAGCTTTCTTT
CDR3: CSVTSSGTGNTEAFF

J: TRBJ2-7
size: -
V: TRBV20-1
D: -
DNA: TGCAGTGCAGACACGACCTACGAGCAGTACTTC
CDR3: CSADTTYEQYF

J: TRBJ1-4
size: -
V: TRBV18
D: TRBD1
DNA: TGTGCCAGCTCACCGGGCCTACCGGGACAGGGAAATGAAAAACTGTTTTTT
CDR3: CASSPGLPGQGNEKLFF

J: TRBJ2-2
size: -
V: TRBV30
D: -
DNA: TGTGCCTGGCAGGGTGCCGGGGAGCTGTTTTTT
CDR3: CAWQGAGELFF

J: TRBJ2-3
size: once
V: TRBV6-1
D: -
DNA: TGTGCCAGCAGGTTCTTAGCGGCTAGCACAGATACGCAGTATTTT
CDR3: CASRFLAASTDTQYF

J: TRBJ1-2
size: -
V: TRBV19
D: -
DNA: TGTGCCAGTAGTATAGTGCAGGGTTCGGGTTTCTATGGCTACACCTTC
CDR3: CASSIVQGSGFYGYTF

J: TRBJ2-1
size: -
V: TRBV11-3
D: -
DNA: TGTGCCAGCAGCTTAGAGGGTTGGTCGGATAATGAGCAGTTCTTC
CDR3: CASSLEGWSDNEQFF

J: TRBJ2-1
size: -
V: TRBV18
D: -
DNA: TGTGCCAGCTCACCACCGACAGACGTCCTGTACAATGAGCAGTTCTTC
CDR3: CASSPPTDVLYNEQFF

J: TRBJ2-5
size: -
V: TRBV2
D: TRBD1
DNA: TGTGCCAGCAGCCTGACAGGGGCCGGAGGGGAGACCCAGTACTTC
CDR3: CASSLTGAGGETQYF

J: TRBJ1-4
size: -
V: TRBV7-9
D: TRBD1
DNA: TGTGCCAGCAGCTTAGGAGCGACAGGGGGGGCTCAAAAACTGTTTTTT
CDR3: CASSLGATGGAQKLFF

J: TRBJ2-7
size: -
V: TRBV10-3
D: TRBD2
DNA: TGTGCCATCAGTGAGCTCGAATCTAGCGGGCATTCCTACGAGCAGTACTTC
CDR3: CAISELESSGHSYEQYF

J: TRBJ2-5
size: -
V: TRBV18
D: -
DNA: TGTGCCAGCTCACCACAGTCTAGCGAGACCCAGTACTTC
CDR3: CASSPQSSETQYF

J: TRBJ1-2
size: -
V: TRBV28
D: -
DNA: TGTGCCAGCAGAAAACAGGTCGTGTATGGCTACACCTTC
CDR3: CASRKQVVYGYTF

J: TRBJ2-5
size: -
V: TRBV2
D: -
DNA: TGTGCCAGCAGTGAGGGGGAGACCCAGTACTTC
CDR3: CASSEGETQYF

J: TRBJ1-5
size: -
V: TRBV2
D: TRBD1
DNA: TGTGCCAGCAGGGACAGGAAGAATCAGCCCCAGCATTTT
CDR3: CASRDRKNQPQHF

J: TRBJ2-3
size: -
V: TRBV5-1
D: -
DNA: TGCGCCAGCAGCTCCCAAGCCTCAGACGCGTGGGATACGCAGTATTTT
CDR3: CASSSQASDAWDTQYF

J: TRBJ2-7
size: -
V: TRBV11-2
D: TRBD2
DNA: TGTGCCAGCAGCTTATCCCTCGCTAGCGGAAGCTCCTACGAGCAGTACTTC
CDR3: CASSLSLASGSSYEQYF

J: TRBJ1-1
size: -
V: TRBV6-5
D: -
DNA: TGTGCCAGCAGCACAGCGAACACTGAAGCTTTCTTT
CDR3: CASSTANTEAFF

J: TRBJ1-5
size: -
V: TRBV29-1
D: -
DNA: TGCAGCGTTGGGTCGCGCAATCAGCCCCAGCATTTT
CDR3: CSVGSRNQPQHF

J: TRBJ1-1
size: -
V: TRBV15
D: -
DNA: TGTGCCACCAGCAAAGTAAGAGGTGGGACTGAAGCTTTCTTT
CDR3: CATSKVRGGTEAFF

J: TRBJ1-1
size: -
V: TRBV20-1
D: -
DNA: TGCAGTGCTAAACGGACAGACGAAGCTTTCTTT
CDR3: CSAKRTDEAFF

J: TRBJ1-2
size: -
V: TRBV29-1
D: -
DNA: TGCAGCGCCAGGGTGTTGGGGGGCTACACCTTC
CDR3: CSARVLGGYTF

J: TRBJ2-2
size: -
V: TRBV6-6
D: TRBD1
DNA: TGTGCCAGCGCACAGGGGGCCGCCGGGGAGCTGTTTTTT
CDR3: CASAQGAAGELFF

J: TRBJ1-2
size: -
V: TRBV5-1
D: -
DNA: TGCGCCAGCAGCCGGGACCACAATGGCTACACCTTC
CDR3: CASSRDHNGYTF

J: TRBJ1-2
size: once
V: TRBV6-5
D: -
DNA: TGTGCCAGCAGTTCCCGGGTAGGGGGGAACTATGGCTACACCTTC
CDR3: CASSSRVGGNYGYTF

J: TRBJ1-1
size: -
V: TRBV27
D: TRBD1
DNA: TGTGCCAGCAGTCAGAGGGACAGGTCCACTGAAGCTTTCTTT
CDR3: CASSQRDRSTEAFF

J: TRBJ2-7
size: -
V: TRBV27
D: -
DNA: TGTGCCAGCAGTCCCAATTATATCTTAGGACAGCACTCCTACGAGCAGTACTTC
CDR3: CASSPNYILGQHSYEQYF

J: TRBJ1-1
size: -
V: TRBV21-1
D: -
DNA: TGTGCCAGCAGCAACACGTTGACAGAGGCTGAAGCTTTCTTT
CDR3: CASSNTLTEAEAFF

J: TRBJ1-1
size: -
V: TRBV2
D: -
DNA: TGTGCCAGCAGTGAGAGAGGGTGGAACACTGAAGCTTTCTTT
CDR3: CASSERGWNTEAFF

J: TRBJ2-2
size: -
V: TRBV9
D: TRBD2
DNA: TGTGCCAGCAGCGTAACCGCTCCTCTAGCGGGGGGGCAGACCGGGGAGCTGTTTTTT
CDR3: CASSVTAPLAGGQTGELFF

J: TRBJ1-1
size: -
V: TRBV14
D: TRBD1
DNA: TGTGCCAGCAGCCAAGATATGGAGGGGGCGCGCACTGAAGCTTTCTTT
CDR3: CASSQDMEGARTEAFF

J: TRBJ2-6
size: -
V: TRBV9
D: TRBD1
DNA: TGTGCCAGCAGCGTAGGGACAGGGATCTCTGGGGCCAACGTCCTGACTTTC
CDR3: CASSVGTGISGANVLTF

J: TRBJ2-3
size: -
V: TRBV6-4
D: -
DNA: TGTGCCAGAGGAAGAATTCGTTATCCGCAGTATTTT
CDR3: CARGRIRYPQYF

J: TRBJ1-3
size: -
V: TRBV9
D: -
DNA: TGTGCCAGCAGCGTAGACAGGGGAAACACCATATATTTT
CDR3: CASSVDRGNTIYF

J: TRBJ2-2
size: -
V: TRBV29-1
D: -
DNA: TGCAGCGTTCGGGAGATCACCGGGGAGCTGTTTTTT
CDR3: CSVREITGELFF

J: TRBJ1-2
size: -
V: TRBV5-1
D: -
DNA: TGCGCCAGCAGCTTGCCTGGGGCCGAGAACTATGGCTACACCTTC
CDR3: CASSLPGAENYGYTF

J: TRBJ2-7
size: -
V: TRBV2
D: TRBD1
DNA: TGTGCCAGCAGTGAAGCGGGGACAGGGAGGAACGAGCAGTACTTC
CDR3: CASSEAGTGRNEQYF

J: TRBJ1-5
size: -
V: TRBV18
D: -
DNA: TGTGCCAGCTCACAGGGTGGCAATCAGCCCCAGCATTTT
CDR3: CASSQGGNQPQHF

J: TRBJ2-2
size: once
V: TRBV30
D: -
DNA: TGTGCCTGGAGTTCAGGCAACACCGGGGAGCTGTTTTTT
CDR3: CAWSSGNTGELFF

J: TRBJ2-7
size: -
V: TRBV28
D: -
DNA: TGTGCCAGCAGTTCCCCCCGCGGTACCAGGGACTCCTACGAGCAGTACTTC
CDR3: CASSSPRGTRDSYEQYF

J: TRBJ2-2
size: -
V: TRBV28
D: -
DNA: TGTGCCAGCAGTTTTGTAACAGATTCGAACACCGGGGAGCTGTTTTTT
CDR3: CASSFVTDSNTGELFF

J: TRBJ2-4
size: -
V: TRBV10-3
D: -
DNA: TGTGCCATCAGGATAGGGGACATTCAGTACTTC
CDR3: CAIRIGDIQYF

J: TRBJ2-1
size: -
V: TRBV9
D: -
DNA: TGTGCCAGCAGCGTGACCGCAGCTGAGCAGTTCTTC
CDR3: CASSVTAAEQFF

J: TRBJ2-5
size: -
V: TRBV25-1
D: TRBD1
DNA: TGTGCCAGCAGAGGGGACAGGGGCTGGGAGACCCAGTACTTC
CDR3: CASRGDRGWETQYF

J: TRBJ1-2
size: -
V: TRBV6-4
D: -
DNA: TGTGCCAGCAGTGACCCGGGGCAGGGTTTCTATGGCTACACCTTC
CDR3: CASSDPGQGFYGYTF